This T cell receptor beta chain was identified in a study of post-analysis software for immune sequencing data. Overall study findings and caveats: The study found TRBV5-6, TRBV5-1 and TRBV20-1 among five TRBV segments more frequent in patients than controls.

About this clonotype itself: Its antigen is unknown.

This CDR3 contains 15 residues. Trimming left V 1 base short and J 4 bases short, with 11 bases between. In germline, CDR1 is MNHEY, CDR2 SVGAGI. Each TCR beta cDNA library carried unique molecular identifiers. The T cell input of roughly 1 to 11 million gave about half a million cDNA molecules. A single record per CDR3 protein comes from TCRdb applying MiXCR to the PCR reads. The sample gives roughly 800,000 distinct CDR3 sequences, around 27% of which show up once; about 0.5% is in the top ten. V and J are TRBV6-5 and TRBJ2-1; perhaps TRBD1 as D (5 bases). Sequencing was performed on blood. The clonotype comes from a girl aged 5-17 years with multiple sclerosis. In nucleotides, the CDR3 is TGTGCCAGCAGTTACTTTAGGGGAAGTTACAATGAGCAGTTCTTC. Translating gives CASSYFRGSYNEQFF.